This TCR beta chain was observed in a study of multiple sclerosis patients with progressive multifocal leukoencephalopathy (dated by TCRdb to about 2019). General notes on the study: Peripheral T and B cells were examined in MS patients who developed PML (4 under natalizumab, 1 after alemtuzumab) and in treated patients who did not develop PML. The goal of the study was to detect any JC virus-specific or public T-cell expansions that arose at the time of PML onset. Two natalizumab-treated patients who later developed PML were followed longitudinally from before therapy through 6 and 12 months to PML onset.

This sample's time point label indicates: approximately 12 months of natalizumab therapy. The sample's treatment or condition, from its label and the paper: on natalizumab therapy at sampling. The controls were five MS patients treated with natalizumab who did not develop PML and who were sampled longitudinally. Interferon beta had previously been received by all listed patients, and all PML patients were female. T1 and T2 blood samples were collected at 6 and 12 months of natalizumab therapy, respectively. Ficoll-Hypaque density gradient centrifugation was used to isolate peripheral blood mononuclear cells. Sequences MNHEY (CDR1) and SVGAGI (CDR2) are obtained from the germline V gene. The junction shows trimming of 6 bases on V and 6 bases on J, and the gene matches do not reach 8 bases of it. Measured from the cysteine to the phenylalanine, the CDR3 is 15 residues long. Only the CDR3 DNA stays, 45 bases, in frame from base 1.

Here is what the overall study found, with its caveats: Only peripheral blood was analyzed, although cerebrospinal fluid or brain lymphocytes might be more informative for natalizumab-associated PML. At the time PML developed, no common TRBV or TRBJ gene usage or preferential TRBV-TRBJ pairings were detected. Because of the small, descriptive cohort, whether findings reflect JC virus infection or general immunocompromise remained unclear. Lower normalized Shannon entropy suggested less diverse TRB repertoires in most PML patients, whereas the natalizumab-treated controls showed values near 1. TRB clones with frequency above 0.5% were observed only in PML patients, but the clones expanded at PML onset were found to be already present before and during natalizumab therapy.

Using the immunoSEQ two-step multiplex PCR at survey-level depth, TRB CDR3 regions were amplified from genomic DNA. Synthetic inline TR CDR3 controls covering all V-J pairings were spiked into each PCR to estimate template counts and remove amplification bias. Reads were processed so that amplification and sequencing bias were reduced, and quantification was performed against synthetic TR CDR3 analogs. Processing in the source paper ran as follows. Raw data were processed in ImmunoSEQ Analyzer, with out-of-frame sequences and CDR3s containing stop codons removed, and genes were named according to IMGT nomenclature. Repertoire diversity was summarized as normalized Shannon entropy, defined as 1 minus Pielou's evenness. TRB sequences were considered identical only when V gene, J gene and CDR3 were shared. Public PML clonotypes were CDR3s found in two or more PML-onset samples but not found earlier, in controls, or in public databases. CDR3 amino acid composition by position was analyzed with Skylign using the observed count method. As stored in TCRdb, this immuneACCESS dataset retains in-frame rearrangements with V and J assigned. A fraction of the clones does not appear; measured against another copy, unresolved V genes explain less than half of the discrepancy, and the remainder lacks a known reason. The DNA gave D and trimming, while V, J and clone size come from that table. This sample is represented by 20,000 to 25,000 clones; approximately 90% of them were singletons. Of the sample, around 2.5% falls within the top ten clones.

Comment on this clone: No cognate antigen has been identified for it. No quality values exist for individual bases; no much larger clone is one base distant.

The chain couples TRBV6-5 to TRBJ2-4, with TRBD1 matching 10 junction bases. The sequenced sample was PBMCs, obtained from a patient treated with natalizumab. This clonotype was sampled from a man younger than 45 with multiple sclerosis. The DNA sequence is as follows: TGTGCCAGCAGCCCGACAGGGGGCGCAGGAAACATTCAGTACTTC. Its protein reads: CASSPTGGAGNIQYF.